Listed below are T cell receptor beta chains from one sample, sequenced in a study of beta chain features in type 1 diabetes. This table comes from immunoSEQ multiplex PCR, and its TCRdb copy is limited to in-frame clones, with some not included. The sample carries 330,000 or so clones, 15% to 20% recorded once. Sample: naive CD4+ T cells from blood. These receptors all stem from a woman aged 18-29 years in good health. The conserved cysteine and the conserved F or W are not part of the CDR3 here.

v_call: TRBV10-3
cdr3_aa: AISVGQGLSYEQY

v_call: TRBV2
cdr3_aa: ASSPTGSGYT

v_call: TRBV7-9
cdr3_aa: ASSLQGQPGEKLF

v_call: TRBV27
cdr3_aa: ASSFRRNSYNEQF

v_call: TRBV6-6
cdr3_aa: ASSQLAGVNEQF

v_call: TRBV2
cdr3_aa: ASSVQGNTEAF

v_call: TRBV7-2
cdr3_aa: ASSLAAGTNSPLH

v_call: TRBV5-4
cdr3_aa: ASSLAVHSYNEQF

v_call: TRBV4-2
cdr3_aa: ASSLGNGLSSYEQY

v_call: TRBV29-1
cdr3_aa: SVGRGLDQPQH

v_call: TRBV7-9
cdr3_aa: ASSYTGVSYEQY

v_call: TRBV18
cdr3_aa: ASSPGQLGDEQF